What follows is one TCR beta chain and its context. The data originate from a study of cytomegalovirus exposure and HLA in healthy donors. Study at large: The 120 or so validation repertoires were reported in a later analysis to have been generated on the same platform as the roughly 630 first-cohort repertoires.

Using immunoSEQ multiplex PCR, the repertoire was profiled, and TCRdb retains in-frame clones only, with some absent. The profile shows about 240,000 clones, approximately 90% of them singletons. From germline, CDR1 is LNHDA and CDR2 SQIVND (reference sequence). V was trimmed by 1 base and J by 9 bases, leaving 16 bases between them. The length of the CDR3 is 15 residues. The sequence was collected from a man between 18 and 35 years old in good health and CMV-seronegative. What was sequenced was PBMCs. The gene calls are TRBV19 and TRBJ2-1; D uncertain. Written as DNA, the CDR3 is TGTGCCAGTAGTATAGGAGGCGTAGGAAACGCTGAGCAGTTCTTC. As protein: CASSIGGVGNAEQFF.